This T cell receptor beta chain is from a study of T-cell reconstitution after alpha-beta-depleted transplantation in children. Study-level points and caveats: As was reported, about two months after transplant, alpha-beta T cells came from several hundred expanded graft clones. High day-60 TCRbeta diversity in some patients came from surviving recipient T cells and thymic progenitors. Hyperexpanded clones declined; after one year, newly produced T cells mostly supplied diversity.

TCRbeta library construction was performed incorporating unique molecular identifiers. One entry per CDR3 protein, called by TCRdb with MiXCR from the PCR reads. The sample yields some 300,000 distinct CDR3 sequences, over 7.5% seen once. This CDR3 is built from 12 residues. Germline V gene sequence: CDR1 LGHDT, CDR2 YNNKEL (reference sequence). The V and J ends lost 2 bases and 7 bases respectively, with 8 bases between them. This clonotype was counted at least ten times. The antigen remains unidentified. The sequenced sample was peripheral blood, obtained 360 days after TCRalphabeta/CD19-depleted stem cell transplant. The sequence was obtained from a female patient aged 2-9 years who had a stem cell transplant for Fanconi anemia, so the T cells may come from the graft donor. J is TRBJ1-2 and V is TRBV3-1; unclear D gene. CDR3 bases: TGTGCCAGCAGCCAAAGAGACCTTGGCTACACCTTC. This sequence encodes CASSQRDLGYTF.